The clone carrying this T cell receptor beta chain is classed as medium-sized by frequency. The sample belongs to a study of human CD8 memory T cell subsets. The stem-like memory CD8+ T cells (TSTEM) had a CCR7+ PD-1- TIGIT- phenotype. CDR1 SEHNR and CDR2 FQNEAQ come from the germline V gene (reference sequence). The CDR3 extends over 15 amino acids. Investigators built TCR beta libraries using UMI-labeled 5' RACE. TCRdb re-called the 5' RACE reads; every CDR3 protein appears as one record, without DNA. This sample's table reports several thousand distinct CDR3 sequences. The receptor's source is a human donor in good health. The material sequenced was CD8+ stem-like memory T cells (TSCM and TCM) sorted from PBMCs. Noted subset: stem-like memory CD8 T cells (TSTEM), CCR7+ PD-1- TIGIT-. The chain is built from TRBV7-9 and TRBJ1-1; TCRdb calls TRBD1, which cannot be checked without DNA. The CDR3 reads CASSLRGQANTEAFF.